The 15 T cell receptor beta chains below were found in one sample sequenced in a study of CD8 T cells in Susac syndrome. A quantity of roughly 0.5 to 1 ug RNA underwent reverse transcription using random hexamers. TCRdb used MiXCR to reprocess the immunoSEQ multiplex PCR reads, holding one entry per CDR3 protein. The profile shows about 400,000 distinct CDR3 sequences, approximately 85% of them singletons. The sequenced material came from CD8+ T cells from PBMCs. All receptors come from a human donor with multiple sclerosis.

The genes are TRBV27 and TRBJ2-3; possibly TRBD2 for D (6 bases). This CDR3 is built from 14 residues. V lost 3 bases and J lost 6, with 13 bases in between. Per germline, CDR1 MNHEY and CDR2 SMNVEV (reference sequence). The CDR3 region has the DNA TGTGCCAGCAGTTTGATCGGGAGTTGGGATACGCAGTATTTT. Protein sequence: CASSLIGSWDTQYF.

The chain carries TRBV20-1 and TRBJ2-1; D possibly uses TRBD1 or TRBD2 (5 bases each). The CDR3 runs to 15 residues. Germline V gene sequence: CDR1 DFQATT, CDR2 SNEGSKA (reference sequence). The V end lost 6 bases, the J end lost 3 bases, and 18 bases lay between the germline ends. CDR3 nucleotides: TGCAGTGCCACCGGGACCGGGAACTTCTACAATGAGCAGTTCTTC. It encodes CSATGTGNFYNEQFF.

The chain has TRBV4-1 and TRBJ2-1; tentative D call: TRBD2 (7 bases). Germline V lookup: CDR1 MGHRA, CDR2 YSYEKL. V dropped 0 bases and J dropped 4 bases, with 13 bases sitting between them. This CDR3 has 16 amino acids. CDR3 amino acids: CASSQDSGRGYNEQFF. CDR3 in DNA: TGCGCCAGCAGCCAAGATTCAGGGAGGGGGTACAATGAGCAGTTCTTC.

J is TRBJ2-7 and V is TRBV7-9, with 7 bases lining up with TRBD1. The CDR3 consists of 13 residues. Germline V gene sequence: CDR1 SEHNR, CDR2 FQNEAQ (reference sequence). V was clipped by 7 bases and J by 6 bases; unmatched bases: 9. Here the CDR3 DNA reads TGTGCCAGCACCCGACAGGGAACCGGCGAGCAGTACTTC. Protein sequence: CASTRQGTGEQYF.

CDR3 sequence reads: CAISEGVTNQETQYF. DNA for the CDR3: TGTGCCATCAGTGAGGGAGTGACCAACCAAGAGACCCAGTACTTC. V usage is TRBV10-3 and J usage is TRBJ2-5; no reliable D call. V was cut by 2 bases and J by 0 bases, with 10 bases left in between. The CDR3 extends over 15 amino acids. The germline CDR1 and CDR2 sequences are ENHRY and SYGVKD.

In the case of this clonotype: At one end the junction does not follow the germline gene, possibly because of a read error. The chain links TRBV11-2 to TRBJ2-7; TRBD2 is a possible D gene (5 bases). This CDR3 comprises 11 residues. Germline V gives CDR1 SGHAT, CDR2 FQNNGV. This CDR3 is CASSSVLALIF. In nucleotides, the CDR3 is TGTGCCAGCAGCTCCGTCCTAGCACTCATCTTC.

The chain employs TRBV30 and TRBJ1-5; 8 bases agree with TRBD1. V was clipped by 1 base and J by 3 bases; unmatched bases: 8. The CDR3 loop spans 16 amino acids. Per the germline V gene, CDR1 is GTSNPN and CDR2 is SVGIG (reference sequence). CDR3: CAWSEKDRALNQPQHF. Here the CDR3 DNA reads TGTGCCTGGAGTGAAAAGGACAGGGCCCTCAATCAGCCCCAGCATTTT.

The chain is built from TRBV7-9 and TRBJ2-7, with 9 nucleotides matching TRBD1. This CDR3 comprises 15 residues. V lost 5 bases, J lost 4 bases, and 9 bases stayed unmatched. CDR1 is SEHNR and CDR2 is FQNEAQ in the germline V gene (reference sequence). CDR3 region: CASSPEGQGAYEQYF. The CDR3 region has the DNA TGTGCCAGCAGCCCCGAGGGACAGGGCGCGTACGAGCAGTACTTC.

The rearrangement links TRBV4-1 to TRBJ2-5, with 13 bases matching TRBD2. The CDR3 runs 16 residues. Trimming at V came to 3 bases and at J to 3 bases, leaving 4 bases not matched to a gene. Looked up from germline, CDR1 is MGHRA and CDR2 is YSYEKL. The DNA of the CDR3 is TGCGCCAGCAGCCAGCTTGGACTAGCGGGAGAAGAGACCCAGTACTTC. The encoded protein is CASSQLGLAGEETQYF.

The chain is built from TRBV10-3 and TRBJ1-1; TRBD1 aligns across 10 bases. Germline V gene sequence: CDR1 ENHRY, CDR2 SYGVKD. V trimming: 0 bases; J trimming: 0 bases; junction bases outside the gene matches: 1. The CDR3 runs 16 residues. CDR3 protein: CAISESGTGVNTEAFF. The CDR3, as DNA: TGTGCCATCAGTGAGTCGGGGACAGGGGTGAACACTGAAGCTTTCTTT.

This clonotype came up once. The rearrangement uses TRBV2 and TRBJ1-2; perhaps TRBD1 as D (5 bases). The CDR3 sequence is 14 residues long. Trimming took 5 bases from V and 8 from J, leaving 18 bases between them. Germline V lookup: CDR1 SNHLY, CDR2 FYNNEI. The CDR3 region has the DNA TGTGCCAGCAGTCCCGACAGAGGGGCCAGAGGCTACACCTTC. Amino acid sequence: CASSPDRGARGYTF.

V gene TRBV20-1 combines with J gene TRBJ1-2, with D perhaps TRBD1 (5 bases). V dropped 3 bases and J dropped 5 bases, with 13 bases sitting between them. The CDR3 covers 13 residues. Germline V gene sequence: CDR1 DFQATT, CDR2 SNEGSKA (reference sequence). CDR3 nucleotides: TGCAGTGCTAGGTCGACAGTGACTTATGGCTACACCTTC. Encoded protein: CSARSTVTYGYTF.

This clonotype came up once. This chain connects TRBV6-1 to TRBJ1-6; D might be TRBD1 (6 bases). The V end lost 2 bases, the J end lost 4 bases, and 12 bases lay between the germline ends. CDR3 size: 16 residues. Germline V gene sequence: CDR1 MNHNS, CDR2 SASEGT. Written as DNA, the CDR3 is TGTGCCAGCAGTGAATCCCCACAGGGATATAATTCACCCCTCCACTTT. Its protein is CASSESPQGYNSPLHF.

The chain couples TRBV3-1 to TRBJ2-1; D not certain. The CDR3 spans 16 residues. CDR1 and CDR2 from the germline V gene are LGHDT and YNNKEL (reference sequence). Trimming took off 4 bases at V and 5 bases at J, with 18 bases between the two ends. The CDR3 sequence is CASSPQGILPNNEQFF. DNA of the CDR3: TGTGCCAGCAGCCCCCAAGGGATCCTTCCTAACAATGAGCAGTTCTTC.

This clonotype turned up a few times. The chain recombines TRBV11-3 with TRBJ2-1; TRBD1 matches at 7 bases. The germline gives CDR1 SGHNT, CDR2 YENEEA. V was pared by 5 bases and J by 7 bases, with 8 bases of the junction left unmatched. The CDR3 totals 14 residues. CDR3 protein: CASSHRDRQNEQFF. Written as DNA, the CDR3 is TGTGCCAGCAGCCACCGGGACAGACAAAATGAGCAGTTCTTC.